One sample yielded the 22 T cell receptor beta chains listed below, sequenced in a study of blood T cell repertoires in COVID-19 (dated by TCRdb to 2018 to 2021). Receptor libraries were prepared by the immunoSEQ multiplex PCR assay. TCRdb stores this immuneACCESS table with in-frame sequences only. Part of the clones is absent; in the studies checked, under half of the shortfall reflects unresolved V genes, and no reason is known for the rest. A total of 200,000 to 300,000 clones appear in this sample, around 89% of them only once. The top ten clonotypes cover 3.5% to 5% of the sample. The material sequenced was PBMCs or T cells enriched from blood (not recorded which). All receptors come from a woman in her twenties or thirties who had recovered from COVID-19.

The CDR3 DNA is TGTGCCAGCAGCCTCGAGAGCGCCGGGGAGCTGTTTTTT. It codes for CASSLESAGELFF. The chain carries TRBV7-2 and TRBJ2-2; D is ambiguous. The germline V and J ends were trimmed by 5 bases and 6 bases, with 10 bases remaining between them. Germline values: CDR1 SGHTA, CDR2 FQGNSA. The CDR3 totals 13 residues.

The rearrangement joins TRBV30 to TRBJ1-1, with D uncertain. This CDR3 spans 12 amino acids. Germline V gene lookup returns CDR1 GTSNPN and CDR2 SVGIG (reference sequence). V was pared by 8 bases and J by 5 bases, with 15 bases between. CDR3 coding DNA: TGTGCCGTGGGTCACCTCGGGACTGAAGCTTTCTTT. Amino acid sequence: CAVGHLGTEAFF.

The CDR3 is CASSLERLMNTEAFF. DNA for the CDR3: TGTGCCAGCAGCTTAGAGCGGCTTATGAACACTGAAGCTTTCTTT. This rearrangement joins TRBV11-2 to TRBJ1-1, with D unresolved. V lost 0 bases and J lost 0, with 8 bases in between. Germline V CDR1 and CDR2: SGHAT, FQNNGV. The CDR3 contains 15 residues.

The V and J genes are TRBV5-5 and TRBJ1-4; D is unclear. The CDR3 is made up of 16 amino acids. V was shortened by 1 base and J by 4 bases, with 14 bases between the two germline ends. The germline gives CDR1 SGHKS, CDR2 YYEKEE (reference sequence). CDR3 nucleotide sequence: TGTGCCAGCAGCTTGTCCCCGCGGAGCCTTAATGAAAAACTGTTTTTT. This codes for CASSLSPRSLNEKLFF.

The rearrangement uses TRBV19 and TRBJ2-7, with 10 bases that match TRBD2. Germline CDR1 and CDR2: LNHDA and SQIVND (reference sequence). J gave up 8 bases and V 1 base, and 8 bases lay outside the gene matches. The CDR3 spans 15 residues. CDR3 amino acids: CASSIGKTSGWKQYF. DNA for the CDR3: TGTGCCAGTAGTATAGGGAAGACTAGCGGGTGGAAGCAGTACTTC.

The CDR3 coding sequence is TGTGCCAGCAGTTCGGGGGGTGAAAACTATGGCTACACCTTC. This gives the protein CASSSGGENYGYTF. The rearrangement joins TRBV28 to TRBJ1-2; maybe TRBD1 (5 bases). This CDR3 comprises 14 residues. V was pared by 4 bases and J by 2 bases, with 11 bases between. Germline-derived CDR1 and CDR2 are MDHEN and SYDVKM.

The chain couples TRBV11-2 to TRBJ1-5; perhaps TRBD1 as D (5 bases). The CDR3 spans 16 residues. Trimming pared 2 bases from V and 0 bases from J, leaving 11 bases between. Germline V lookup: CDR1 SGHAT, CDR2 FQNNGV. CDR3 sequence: CASSLWGGDSNQPQHF. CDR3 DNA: TGTGCCAGCAGCTTATGGGGGGGAGATAGCAATCAGCCCCAGCATTTT.

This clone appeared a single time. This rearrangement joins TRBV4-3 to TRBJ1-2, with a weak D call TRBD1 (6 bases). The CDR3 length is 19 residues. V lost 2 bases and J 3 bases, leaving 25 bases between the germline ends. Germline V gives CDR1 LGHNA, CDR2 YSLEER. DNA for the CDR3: TGCGCCAGCAGCCAACGCAACTGGTCCCAGGGGATTTTGGACTATGGCTACACCTTC. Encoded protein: CASSQRNWSQGILDYGYTF.

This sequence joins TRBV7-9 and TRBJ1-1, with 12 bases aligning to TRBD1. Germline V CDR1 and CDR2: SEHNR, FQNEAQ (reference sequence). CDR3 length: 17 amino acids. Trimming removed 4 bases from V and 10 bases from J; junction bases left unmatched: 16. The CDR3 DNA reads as TGTGCCAGCAGCTATTCCCCGGTGGGACAGGGGGCGCTTGGAGCTTTCTTT. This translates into CASSYSPVGQGALGAFF.

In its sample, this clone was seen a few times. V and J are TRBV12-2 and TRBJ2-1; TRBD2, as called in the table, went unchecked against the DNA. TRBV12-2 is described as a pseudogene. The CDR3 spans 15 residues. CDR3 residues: CASRVNGRSDNEQFF. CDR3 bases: TGTGCAAGTCGCGTAAACGGGAGATCCGACAATGAGCAGTTCTTC.

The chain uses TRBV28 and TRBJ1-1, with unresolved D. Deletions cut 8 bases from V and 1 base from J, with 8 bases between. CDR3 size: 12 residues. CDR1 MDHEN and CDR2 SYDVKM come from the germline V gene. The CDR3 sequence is CASYTANTEAFF. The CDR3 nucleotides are TGTGCCAGCTACACAGCGAACACTGAAGCTTTCTTT.

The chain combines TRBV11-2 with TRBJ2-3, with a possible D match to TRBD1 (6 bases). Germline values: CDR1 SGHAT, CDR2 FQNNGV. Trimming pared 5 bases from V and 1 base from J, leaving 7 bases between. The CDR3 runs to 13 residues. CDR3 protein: CASSRTGTDTQYF. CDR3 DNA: TGTGCCAGCAGCCGGACAGGCACAGATACGCAGTATTTT.

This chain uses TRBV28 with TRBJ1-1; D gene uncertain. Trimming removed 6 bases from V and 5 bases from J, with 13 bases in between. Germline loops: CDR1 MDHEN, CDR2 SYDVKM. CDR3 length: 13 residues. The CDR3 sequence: CASRLRFYTEAFF. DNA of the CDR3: TGTGCCAGCAGGTTACGGTTCTATACTGAAGCTTTCTTT.

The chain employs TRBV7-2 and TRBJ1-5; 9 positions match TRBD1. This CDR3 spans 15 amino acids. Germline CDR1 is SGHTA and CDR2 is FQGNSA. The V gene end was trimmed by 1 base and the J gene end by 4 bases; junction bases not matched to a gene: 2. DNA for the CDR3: TGTGCCAGCAGCTTAGAAGGGACAGGGAATCAGCCCCAGCATTTT. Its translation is CASSLEGTGNQPQHF. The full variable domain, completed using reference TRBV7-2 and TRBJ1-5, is GAGVSQSPSNKVTEKGKDVELRCDPISGHTALYWYRQSLGQGLEFLIYFQGNSAPDKSGLPSDRFSAERTGGSVSTLTIQRTQQEDSAVYLCASSLEGTGNQPQHFGDGTRLSIL.

The DNA for the CDR3 is TGTGCCAGCAGCAAAAGACAGGGGGTTTTCACTGAAGCTTTCTTT. As protein: CASSKRQGVFTEAFF. The chain couples TRBV7-2 to TRBJ1-1, with 9 bases fitting TRBD1. V lost 5 bases to trimming and J lost 4 bases; unmatched junction nucleotides: 8. The CDR3 sequence is 15 residues long. Germline assignment: CDR1 SGHTA and CDR2 FQGNSA.

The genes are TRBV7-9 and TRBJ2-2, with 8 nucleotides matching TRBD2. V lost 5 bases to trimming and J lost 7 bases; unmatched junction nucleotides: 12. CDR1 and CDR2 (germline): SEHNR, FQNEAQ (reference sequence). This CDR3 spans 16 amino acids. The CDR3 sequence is CASSLGLAGVDGELFF. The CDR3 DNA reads TGTGCCAGCAGCCTAGGACTAGCTGGAGTCGACGGGGAGCTGTTTTTT.

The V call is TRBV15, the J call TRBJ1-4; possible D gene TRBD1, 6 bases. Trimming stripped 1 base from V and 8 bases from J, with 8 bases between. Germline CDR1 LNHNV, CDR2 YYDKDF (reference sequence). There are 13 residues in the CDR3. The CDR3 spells CATSRVQGEKLFF. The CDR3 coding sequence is TGTGCCACCAGCAGAGTCCAGGGGGAAAAACTGTTTTTT.

This CDR3 reads CASRRTALLIEAFF. CDR3 DNA: TGTGCCAGCAGGCGGACAGCCTTACTGATAGAAGCTTTCTTT. The chain couples TRBV28 to TRBJ1-1, with a possible D match to TRBD1 (6 bases). This CDR3 contains 14 residues. V was shortened by 6 bases and J by 8 bases, with 19 bases between the two germline ends. Germline loops: CDR1 MDHEN, CDR2 SYDVKM.

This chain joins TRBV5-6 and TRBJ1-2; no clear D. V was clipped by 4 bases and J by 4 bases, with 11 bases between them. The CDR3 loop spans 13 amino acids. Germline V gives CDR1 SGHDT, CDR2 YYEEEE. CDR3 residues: CASSLAAVYGYTF. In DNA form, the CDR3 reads TGTGCCAGCAGCCTTGCCGCGGTCTATGGCTACACCTTC.

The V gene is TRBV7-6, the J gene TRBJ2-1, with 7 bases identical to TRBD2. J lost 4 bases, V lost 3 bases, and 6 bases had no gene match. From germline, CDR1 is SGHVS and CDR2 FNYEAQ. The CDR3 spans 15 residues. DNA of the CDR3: TGTGCCAGCAGCTTGGGGGGGACTCTTTACAATGAGCAGTTCTTC. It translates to CASSLGGTLYNEQFF.

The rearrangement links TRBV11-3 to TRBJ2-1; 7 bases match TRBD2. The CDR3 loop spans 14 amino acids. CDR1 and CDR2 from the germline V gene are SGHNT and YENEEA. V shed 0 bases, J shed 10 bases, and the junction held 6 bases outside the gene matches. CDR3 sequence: CASSLDTPGGEQFF. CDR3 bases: TGTGCCAGCAGCTTAGATACACCGGGAGGCGAGCAGTTCTTC.

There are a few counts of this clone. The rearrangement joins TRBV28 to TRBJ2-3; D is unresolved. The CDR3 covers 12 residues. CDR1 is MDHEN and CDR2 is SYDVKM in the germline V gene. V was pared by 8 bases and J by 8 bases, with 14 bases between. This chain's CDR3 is CASLAAAGTQYF. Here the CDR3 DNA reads TGTGCCAGCCTGGCGGCAGCCGGTACGCAGTATTTT.